The clone carrying this T cell receptor (beta chain) was counted once. Its target is not known. The data derive from a study of shared clonotypes between healthy human individuals. The V and J ends lost 6 bases and 8 bases respectively, with 15 bases between them. This CDR3 is 13 amino acids long. CDR1 is SGHNT, CDR2 YYREEE, per germline (reference sequence). Sequencing used immunoSEQ multiplex PCR; TCRdb keeps in-frame clones, though not all of them. This table has approximately 2,000,000 clones, roughly 90% appearing once. Study-wide results and limits: Naive subsets typically showed greater estimated richness than memory subsets. Non-shared clonotypes had lower generation probabilities than those shared by all four donors.

The chain has TRBV5-4 and TRBJ2-1; D is perhaps TRBD1 or TRBD2 (5 bases each). The specimen was naive CD4+ T cells from PBMCs. Subset here: CD45RA+ positively selected. This TCR derives from a man aged 18 to 29 in good health. Some clones in this sample may be carry-over from other donors' samples. The CDR3 is CASTSSGPHEQFF. In DNA, the CDR3 is TGTGCCAGCACCTCCTCGGGACCACATGAGCAGTTCTTC.